The present entry profiles one TCR beta chain with its context. What it binds is not known. The data stem from a study of CD8 T cells in Susac syndrome. Negative isolation was used for CD8+ and CD4+ T cells, and FACS enrichment was applied to TEMRA cells. When the RNA was reverse transcribed, random hexamers were used with an input of about 0.5 to 1 ug. MiXCR was run by TCRdb on the immunoSEQ multiplex PCR reads, yielding one entry per CDR3 protein. The sample includes tens of thousands of distinct CDR3 sequences, 95% seen only once; the top ten take 0.4% to 0.5%. Findings of the study overall: The number of individuals included in the study's TCR sequencing and HLA analysis was acknowledged as relatively small.

Unmatched junction bases numbered 8, after V lost 6 bases and J lost 1 base. Per the germline V gene, CDR1 is MNHEY and CDR2 is SVGEGT. The CDR3 covers 15 residues. The chain uses TRBV6-2 or TRBV6-3 and TRBJ1-1, with TRBD1 matching 7 bases. This clonotype originated in a human donor with Susac syndrome. The sample taken for sequencing was CD8+ T cells from PBMCs. The CDR3 protein is CASRESWDRNTEAFF. CDR3 sequence (DNA): TGTGCCAGCAGAGAGTCGTGGGACAGGAACACTGAAGCTTTCTTT.